The following is a T cell receptor beta chain sequence with its context. The data derive from a study of blood T cell repertoires in COVID-19. Overall study context: Some COVID-19 samples were acute and others convalescent; all came from the United States, Italy and Spain.

Source study methods: Scientists estimated how many nucleated cells there were by amplifying reference gene primers. Clones were read by immunoSEQ multiplex PCR, and TCRdb kept only the in-frame ones, dropping some. Clone size and the V and J calls come from that table; the DNA yielded D and trimming. The sample holds about 200,000 clones, around 87% seen once. Trimming stripped 6 bases from V and 0 bases from J, with 3 bases between. The CDR3 spans 12 residues. The germline CDR1 and CDR2 sequences are MNHEY and SVGAGI. The rearrangement joins TRBV6-5 to TRBJ1-3; D uncertain. The sample was peripheral blood. This clonotype originated in a woman in her 50s with COVID-19, enrolled during active disease. CDR3 residues: CASRRSGNTIYF. The CDR3 region has the DNA TGTGCCAGCAGGCGCTCTGGAAACACCATATATTTT.